Sequencing of this T cell receptor (beta chain) was carried out in a study of T cell changes during pregnancy in multiple sclerosis. Data came from immunoSEQ multiplex PCR; TCRdb stores just in-frame clones and leaves some out. The sample includes 100,000 or so clones, around 90% seen only once; the top ten take around 1.2%. CDR1 and CDR2 from the germline V gene are SNHLY and FYNNEI. The CDR3 sequence is 16 residues long. With V trimmed by 6 bases and J by 5 bases, 12 bases remained unmatched. This chain links TRBV2 with TRBJ2-7, with 11 nucleotides matching TRBD2. The sequence derives from a female donor with multiple sclerosis, enrolled in a pregnancy study. The material sequenced was peripheral blood, taken in the second trimester of pregnancy. Here the CDR3 reads CASRETLAGAGDEQYF. The DNA for the CDR3 is TGTGCCAGCAGGGAGACACTAGCGGGAGCCGGAGACGAGCAGTACTTC.